The next 32 T cell receptor beta chains were all read from a single sample in a study of T cell responses to AZD1222 COVID-19 vaccine. Here immunoSEQ multiplex PCR was the method, and the copy in TCRdb shows in-frame clones only, minus some. This table holds over 100,000 clones, roughly 89% found once. Sequences were derived from peripheral blood, sampled on day 0 of AZD1222 vaccination. These receptor sequences come from an adult in good health.

The chain has TRBV7-9 and TRBJ2-5; D not resolved. Per germline, CDR1 SEHNR and CDR2 FQNEAQ (reference sequence). The CDR3 totals 13 residues. V dropped 2 bases and J dropped 5 bases, with 9 bases sitting between them. In DNA form, the CDR3 reads TGTGCCAGCAGCTTACACGGCCGGGAGACCCAGTACTTC. Translating gives CASSLHGRETQYF.

This clone was seen only a few times. The chain couples TRBV7-2 to TRBJ2-7, with 10 bases lining up with TRBD2. Germline lookup yields CDR1 SGHTA and CDR2 FQGNSA. J gave up 4 bases and V 5 bases, and 8 bases lay outside the gene matches. The CDR3 contains 15 residues. CDR3: CASSPSGLASYEQYF. The CDR3 bases are TGTGCCAGCAGCCCCTCGGGACTAGCGTCATACGAGCAGTACTTC.

The gene calls are TRBV7-6 and TRBJ2-7; D not resolved. Trimming removed 0 bases at V and 4 bases at J, with 16 bases between. CDR3 size: 16 residues. The V gene's germline CDR1 is SGHVS and CDR2 FNYEAQ. CDR3 nucleotides: TGTGCCAGCAGCTTAGCGTCTCGGGCTGCCTGGTACGAGCAGTACTTC. Translating gives CASSLASRAAWYEQYF. Complete variable domain (other parts from reference TRBV7-6 and TRBJ2-7): GAGVSQSPRYKVTKRGQDVALRCDPISGHVSLYWYRQALGQGPEFLTYFNYEAQQDKSGLPNDRFSAERPEGSISTLTIQRTEQRDSAMYRCASSLASRAAWYEQYFGPGTRLTVT.

This clone came up once. This chain joins TRBV12-3 or TRBV12-4 and TRBJ2-1; 8 bases line up with TRBD2. V trimming: 7 bases; J trimming: 8 bases; junction bases outside the gene matches: 7. The CDR3 spans 13 residues. The CDR3 is CASTLAGPYEQFF. As DNA, the CDR3 is TGTGCCAGCACCCTAGCGGGTCCCTATGAGCAGTTCTTC.

V gene TRBV11-2 combines with J gene TRBJ1-6, with unresolved D. V shed 0 bases and J shed 6 bases, with 3 bases lying between them. The CDR3 is 13 residues long. Germline V gives CDR1 SGHAT, CDR2 FQNNGV. The CDR3: CASSLERNSPLHF. DNA of the CDR3: TGTGCCAGCAGCTTAGAGCGTAATTCACCCCTCCACTTT.

This clone has only one observation. The chain recombines TRBV7-2 with TRBJ2-7; D is tentatively TRBD1 or TRBD2 (5 bases each). The germline V and J ends were trimmed by 1 base and 1 base, with 14 bases remaining between them. Germline V CDR1 and CDR2: SGHTA, FQGNSA. There are 16 residues in the CDR3. The CDR3 loop is CASSLVSQGGSYEQYF. The CDR3 DNA follows: TGTGCCAGCAGCTTAGTTTCCCAGGGCGGGTCCTACGAGCAGTACTTC.

V and J are TRBV5-1 and TRBJ1-1, with 7 nucleotides matching TRBD1. The CDR3 spans 13 residues. Per germline, CDR1 SGHRS and CDR2 YFSETQ. V was clipped by 4 bases and J by 6 bases; unmatched bases: 6. The CDR3 loop reads CASSTPGGAEAFF. CDR3 nucleotides: TGCGCCAGCAGCACCCCAGGGGGTGCTGAAGCTTTCTTT.

The chain couples TRBV30 to TRBJ1-1; D gene ambiguous. V dropped 2 bases and J dropped 2 bases, with 9 bases sitting between them. The CDR3 is made up of 13 amino acids. Germline-derived CDR1 and CDR2 are GTSNPN and SVGIG (reference sequence). In DNA form, the CDR3 reads TGTGCCTGGAGTCCGGGATCTAACACTGAAGCTTTCTTT. This sequence encodes CAWSPGSNTEAFF.

The rearrangement uses TRBV3-1 (or the pseudogene TRBV3-2) and TRBJ1-1; D perhaps matches TRBD1 (5 bases). This CDR3 has 13 amino acids. The germline gives CDR1 LGHDT, CDR2 YNNKEL (reference sequence). V shed 4 bases and J shed 5 bases, with 11 bases lying between them. The CDR3 coding sequence is TGTGCCAGCAGCCTGGTCCGGGGGACTGAAGCTTTCTTT. This codes for CASSLVRGTEAFF.

A single count supports this clone. The rearrangement uses TRBV28 and TRBJ1-5, with 8 bases that match TRBD1. The ends lost 6 bases at V and 6 bases at J; junction bases unmatched: 4. This CDR3 region has 13 residues. Germline V CDR1 and CDR2: MDHEN, SYDVKM. The CDR3 loop is CASSAGGSQPQHF. CDR3 DNA: TGTGCCAGCAGCGCAGGGGGCAGTCAGCCCCAGCATTTT.

The chain has TRBV6-5 and TRBJ2-3, with D perhaps matching TRBD1 or TRBD2 (6 bases each). Germline-derived CDR1 and CDR2 are MNHEY and SVGAGI. V was cut by 6 bases and J by 2 bases, with 15 bases left in between. The CDR3 totals 15 residues. Here the CDR3 DNA reads TGTGCCAGCAGGGGCGGGACATTCAACACAGATACGCAGTATTTT. As protein: CASRGGTFNTDTQYF.

The chain has TRBV4-2 and TRBJ1-5, with a possible D match to TRBD1 (5 bases). Germline-derived CDR1 and CDR2 are LGHNA and YNFKEQ. The V end was cut by 2 bases, the J end by 0 bases, with 14 bases between. There are 17 residues in the CDR3. CDR3 DNA sequence: TGTGCCAGCAGCCAAACCGTGGGGACGGCTAGCAATCAGCCCCAGCATTTT. Its protein is CASSQTVGTASNQPQHF.

This clone was recorded a few times. The chain joins TRBV11-2 to TRBJ1-1; D might be TRBD1 (6 bases). The CDR3 length is 17 residues. Between the trimmed V and J ends, which lost 4 bases and 0 bases, there was a span of 18 bases. The germline V gene encodes CDR1 SGHAT and CDR2 FQNNGV. CDR3 bases: TGTGCCAGCAGCTCACTAAGGGGGGGCAGACTGAACACTGAAGCTTTCTTT. Protein sequence: CASSSLRGGRLNTEAFF. Using reference TRBV11-2 and TRBJ1-1 for the parts outside the CDR3, the full variable domain is EAGVAQSPRYKIIEKRQSVAFWCNPISGHATLYWYQQILGQGPKLLIQFQNNGVVDDSQLPKDRFSAERLKGVDSTLKIQPAKLEDSAVYLCASSSLRGGRLNTEAFFGQGTRLTVV.

The V call is TRBV28, the J call TRBJ2-5; 10 bases align to TRBD1. Germline V gene sequence: CDR1 MDHEN, CDR2 SYDVKM. V gave up 4 bases and J gave up 4 bases; unmatched junction bases: 6. The CDR3 runs to 15 residues. The CDR3 is CASSYDRGLGETQYF. CDR3 sequence (DNA): TGTGCCAGCAGTTACGACAGGGGGCTTGGAGAGACCCAGTACTTC.

Only a few counts were recorded for this clone. The V and J genes are TRBV30 and TRBJ1-2; D is unclear. Deletions cut 5 bases from V and 2 bases from J, with 12 bases between. Germline V gene sequence: CDR1 GTSNPN, CDR2 SVGIG (reference sequence). This CDR3 contains 13 residues. Here the CDR3 reads CAWGLTFNYGYTF. Here the CDR3 DNA reads TGTGCCTGGGGACTCACCTTCAACTATGGCTACACCTTC.

The chain is built from TRBV28 and TRBJ1-1; no clear D gene. V was trimmed by 4 bases and J by 0 bases, leaving 9 bases between them. There are 14 residues in the CDR3. The V gene's germline CDR1 is MDHEN and CDR2 SYDVKM. CDR3 sequence: CASSSRFMNTEAFF. CDR3 bases: TGTGCCAGCAGTTCGAGGTTCATGAACACTGAAGCTTTCTTT.

The V call is TRBV4-2, the J call TRBJ1-6, with unresolved D. CDR3 size: 16 residues. Trimming shortened V by 0 bases and J by 6 bases, and 12 bases separated the two germline ends. The germline gives CDR1 LGHNA, CDR2 YNFKEQ. The CDR3: CASSQDLQVVNSPLHF. The CDR3, as DNA: TGTGCCAGCAGCCAAGATCTCCAGGTGGTTAATTCACCCCTCCACTTT.

The chain links TRBV6-4 to TRBJ2-3; 11 positions agree with TRBD1. Germline assignment: CDR1 MRHNA and CDR2 SNTAGT. CDR3 length: 14 amino acids. J lost 5 bases, V lost 6 bases, and 4 bases had no gene match. Here the CDR3 reads CASSRGTGGDTQYF. CDR3 DNA sequence: TGTGCCAGCAGCCGAGGGACAGGGGGAGATACGCAGTATTTT.

In this sample, this clone turned up once. V usage is TRBV7-8 and J usage is TRBJ1-1; D is undetermined. Trimming took off 2 bases at V and 5 bases at J, with 9 bases between the two ends. CDR1 SGHVS and CDR2 FQNEAQ come from the germline V gene. CDR3 length: 13 amino acids. CDR3 DNA sequence: TGTGCCAGCAGCTTAAATGTGGGAACTGAAGCTTTCTTT. Its translation is CASSLNVGTEAFF.

The chain is built from TRBV6-2 or TRBV6-3 and TRBJ1-2; no clear D. Trimming removed 3 bases at V and 4 bases at J, with 9 bases between. The germline V gene encodes CDR1 MNHEY and CDR2 SVGEGT. The CDR3 totals 13 residues. The CDR3 DNA follows: TGTGCCAGCAGTTATTCAGAGACCTATGGCTACACCTTC. Translating gives CASSYSETYGYTF.

This chain connects TRBV19 to TRBJ2-1; TRBD1 matches 7 bases. J was trimmed by 4 bases and V by 2 bases; bases with no gene match: 2. Per the germline V gene, CDR1 is LNHDA and CDR2 is SQIVND (reference sequence). This CDR3 has 14 amino acids. The CDR3 loop is CASSINRGYNEQFF. The CDR3 nucleotides are TGTGCCAGTAGTATAAACAGGGGTTACAATGAGCAGTTCTTC.

This chain uses TRBV24-1 with TRBJ2-1, with 11 bases fitting TRBD2. CDR3 length equals 15 residues. V gave up 9 bases and J gave up 7 bases; unmatched junction bases: 10. CDR1 KGHDR and CDR2 SFDVKD come from the germline V gene. The CDR3 here is CATGEDSGRVNEQFF. The DNA for the CDR3 is TGTGCCACCGGGGAGGATAGCGGGAGGGTTAATGAGCAGTTCTTC.

V gene TRBV11-2 combines with J gene TRBJ2-7; D might be TRBD1 or TRBD2, each matching 5 bases. The germline CDR1 and CDR2 sequences are SGHAT and FQNNGV. V was pared by 4 bases and J by 1 base, with 20 bases between. The CDR3 totals 17 residues. The CDR3 loop is CASSYHTTTGTSYEQYF. The CDR3 DNA reads as TGTGCCAGCAGCTATCACACGACGACCGGGACGTCCTACGAGCAGTACTTC.

The chain couples TRBV2 to TRBJ2-1, with unresolved D. CDR3 length: 12 amino acids. V lost 6 bases to trimming and J lost 7 bases, with 10 bases between them. Germline V gene lookup returns CDR1 SNHLY and CDR2 FYNNEI. CDR3 protein: CASSPRRNEQFF. CDR3 DNA sequence: TGTGCCAGCAGCCCTCGGCGGAATGAGCAGTTCTTC.

A remark on this clone: One end of the junction fails to match germline, which may point to a read error. The rearrangement uses TRBV5-6 and TRBJ2-7, with 7 positions matching TRBD1. The V gene's germline CDR1 is SGHDT and CDR2 YYEEEE. The CDR3 contains 14 residues. CDR3 loop: CASSLGDSYYGQYF. The CDR3 DNA follows: TGTGCCAGCAGCTTGGGGGACAGCTACTACGGGCAGTACTTC.

The V gene is TRBV6-1, the J gene TRBJ1-2; D ambiguous. The CDR3 loop spans 15 amino acids. From germline, CDR1 is MNHNS and CDR2 SASEGT. V shed 1 base and J shed 1 base, with 10 bases lying between them. CDR3 in DNA: TGTGCCAGCAGTGAAGGGGGAATCTTTAACTATGGCTACACCTTC. Amino acid sequence: CASSEGGIFNYGYTF.

The chain carries TRBV23-1 and TRBJ1-2, with 7 bases lining up with TRBD1. TRBV23-1 is marked as an open reading frame, function uncertain. This CDR3 has 14 residues. V lost 4 bases, J lost 5 bases, and 7 bases stayed unmatched. CDR3 loop: CASSPRGRGYGYTF. For the CDR3, the DNA is TGCGCCAGCAGTCCCCGGGGCAGGGGGTATGGCTACACCTTC.

This clone was seen just once. V gene TRBV28 combines with J gene TRBJ2-7; D gene ambiguous. The V gene's germline CDR1 is MDHEN and CDR2 SYDVKM. Trimming cost V 6 bases and J 0 bases, with 9 bases left between them. The length of the CDR3 is 13 residues. The CDR3 protein is CASRPSNSYEQYF. Here the CDR3 DNA reads TGTGCCAGCAGGCCCAGCAACTCCTACGAGCAGTACTTC.

The V gene is TRBV19, the J gene TRBJ1-1, with 7 positions matching TRBD1. V lost 3 bases, J lost 5 bases, and 9 bases stayed unmatched. This CDR3 region has 15 residues. Per the germline V gene, CDR1 is LNHDA and CDR2 is SQIVND (reference sequence). As DNA, the CDR3 is TGTGCCAGTAGTATTCAGACAGGGTATAGGACTGAAGCTTTCTTT. It is translated as CASSIQTGYRTEAFF.

About this clone itself: The junction shows a germline mismatch at one end, possibly a read error. V is TRBV20-1 and J is TRBJ2-7; D may be TRBD1 or TRBD2 (5 bases each). Germline CDR1 reads DFQATT; CDR2 reads SNEGSKA (reference sequence). This CDR3 has 13 amino acids. Written as DNA, the CDR3 is TGCAGTGCTAGTTCCGGGGCTTCCTCCGAGCAGTACTTC. Translation gives CSASSGASSEQYF.

This sequence joins TRBV5-8 and TRBJ2-1; 12 bases align to TRBD1. The CDR3 has 17 amino acids. J was trimmed by 7 bases and V by 1 base; bases with no gene match: 9. Germline CDR1 and CDR2: SGHTS and YDEGEE. CDR3 region: CASSLLFGTGGLNEQFF. CDR3 DNA: TGTGCCAGCAGCTTGTTGTTCGGGACAGGGGGCCTAAATGAGCAGTTCTTC. Complete variable domain (other parts from reference TRBV5-8 and TRBJ2-1): EAGVTQSPTHLIKTRGQQATLRCSPISGHTSVYWYQQALGLGLQFLLWYDEGEERNRGNFPPRFSGRQFPNYSSELNVNALELEDSALYLCASSLLFGTGGLNEQFFGPGTRLTVL.

The chain joins TRBV12-3 or TRBV12-4 to TRBJ2-7; no clear D. CDR3 size: 13 residues. Trimming shortened V by 1 base and J by 0 bases, and 4 bases separated the two germline ends. The CDR3 DNA is TGTGCCAGCAGTTTAGGCAGCTCCTACGAGCAGTACTTC. Translating gives CASSLGSSYEQYF.